The 27 T cell receptor beta chains below come from one sample, sequenced in a study of identical twins. TCRdb recomputed calls from the 5' RACE reads with MiXCR, one row per CDR3 protein. The sample carries approximately 500,000 distinct CDR3 sequences, approximately 24% recorded once. The sample was also linked to a second study, of T cells expressing NK-cell markers.

Sequenced: CD4+ T cells sorted from blood. All receptors derive from a woman younger than 35 in good health.

This chain joins TRBV12-3 or TRBV12-4 and TRBJ2-7, with D unclear. Trimming pared 5 bases from V and 2 bases from J, leaving 10 bases between. CDR3 length equals 13 residues. The chain's CDR3 is CASSPFGPYEQYF. CDR3 bases: TGTGCCAGCAGTCCATTCGGTCCCTACGAGCAGTACTTC.

This clonotype was seen more than once but under ten times. The chain joins TRBV12-3 or TRBV12-4 to TRBJ2-7; possibly TRBD1 for D (6 bases). The CDR3 sequence is 13 residues long. V lost 7 bases, J lost 5 bases, and 15 bases lay in between. The CDR3 reads CASTPTGIHEQYF. In nucleotides, the CDR3 is TGTGCCAGCACCCCAACAGGGATCCACGAGCAGTACTTC.

The chain joins TRBV2 to TRBJ2-3, with D uncertain. From germline, CDR1 is SNHLY and CDR2 FYNNEI. The CDR3 totals 12 residues. V gave up 7 bases and J gave up 8 bases, with 13 bases separating them. CDR3 bases: TGTGCCAGCAACCCGGACGTGAGTACGCAGTATTTT. Amino acid sequence: CASNPDVSTQYF.

This clonotype was recorded a few times. This chain joins TRBV6-5 and TRBJ2-5; D call uncertain. The germline V and J ends were trimmed by 2 bases and 7 bases, with 8 bases remaining between them. CDR1 is MNHEY and CDR2 is SVGAGI in the germline V gene. This CDR3 contains 12 residues. The CDR3 loop is CASSYRSGTQYF. The CDR3 nucleotides read TGTGCCAGCAGTTACAGATCGGGGACCCAGTACTTC.

Here the CDR3 reads CASSAGTAVEQYF. The DNA for the CDR3 is TGCGCCAGCAGTGCCGGGACTGCTGTAGAGCAGTACTTC. The chain carries TRBV10-1 and TRBJ2-7; perhaps TRBD2 as D (6 bases). Trimming removed 4 bases at V and 7 bases at J, with 14 bases between. CDR1 WNHNN and CDR2 SYGVQD come from the germline V gene (reference sequence). The CDR3 length is 13 residues.

This chain links TRBV10-1 with TRBJ2-3; maybe TRBD1 (6 bases). Per the germline V gene, CDR1 is WNHNN and CDR2 is SYGVQD (reference sequence). The CDR3 consists of 13 residues. Trimming cost V 5 bases and J 5 bases, with 11 bases left between them. In DNA, the CDR3 is TGCGCCAGCAGTCCAGGGGTTGTAGATACGCAGTATTTT. Protein product: CASSPGVVDTQYF.

V is TRBV6-2 or TRBV6-3 and J is TRBJ2-7, with D possibly being TRBD1 or TRBD2 (5 bases each). Deletions cut 10 bases from V and 1 base from J, with 14 bases between. Germline CDR1 and CDR2: MNHEY and SVGEGT. The length of the CDR3 is 13 residues. CDR3 sequence: CATWGRTSYEQYF. DNA of the CDR3: TGTGCCACCTGGGGACGGACTTCCTACGAGCAGTACTTC.

The chain has TRBV6-2 or TRBV6-3 and TRBJ2-2; weak D call: TRBD1 (5 bases). With 2 bases removed from V and 4 bases from J, the gap between germline ends came to 11 bases. Germline V lookup: CDR1 MNHEY, CDR2 SVGEGT. The CDR3 extends over 15 amino acids. CDR3 loop: CASSYGALFTGELFF. The DNA for the CDR3 is TGTGCCAGCAGTTACGGGGCGCTATTCACCGGGGAGCTGTTTTTT.

This clonotype was counted only a few times. The rearrangement joins TRBV12-3 or TRBV12-4 to TRBJ2-3, with D hard to call. This CDR3 has 14 residues. V lost 6 bases, J lost 0 bases, and 10 bases lay in between. CDR3 sequence (DNA): TGTGCCAGCAGCCCTCTAGAGAGCACAGATACGCAGTATTTT. Amino acids: CASSPLESTDTQYF.

The J gene is TRBJ1-1, the V gene TRBV7-2; D call uncertain. Germline loops: CDR1 SGHTA, CDR2 FQGNSA. With 1 base removed from V and 7 bases from J, the gap between germline ends came to 10 bases. The CDR3 totals 13 residues. The CDR3 region is CASSLVVRNEAFF. The CDR3 region has the DNA TGTGCCAGCAGCTTAGTTGTCAGGAATGAAGCTTTCTTT.

Concerning this clonotype: One end of the junction does not line up with germline, which may come from a read error. V gene TRBV20-1 combines with J gene TRBJ2-7, with TRBD1 matching over 9 bases. Germline CDR1 is DFQATT and CDR2 is SNEGSKA (reference sequence). This CDR3 comprises 14 residues. CDR3 nucleotide sequence: TGCAGTGCCAGAGCCGGGACAGGGCTCTACGAGCAGTACTTC. Translating gives CSARAGTGLYEQYF.

J is TRBJ2-1 and V is TRBV12-3 or TRBV12-4, with D tentatively TRBD1 or TRBD2 (5 bases each). The CDR3 extends over 12 amino acids. Between the trimmed V and J ends, which lost 7 bases and 9 bases, there was a span of 13 bases. The CDR3 DNA follows: TGTGCCAGCACAGGGAGAAGGGGTGAGCAGTTCTTC. Protein sequence: CASTGRRGEQFF.

The genes are TRBV7-2 and TRBJ2-7; maybe TRBD2 (6 bases). The germline CDR1 and CDR2 sequences are SGHTA and FQGNSA. The V and J ends lost 5 bases and 1 base respectively, with 18 bases between them. There are 16 residues in the CDR3. CDR3 coding DNA: TGTGCCAGCAGCCCAAAGGGCGGGACTCTTTCCTACGAGCAGTACTTC. This codes for CASSPKGGTLSYEQYF.

CDR3 DNA: TGTGCCAGCAGCTTAGACAACGGGATCTACAATGAGCAGTTCTTC. It encodes CASSLDNGIYNEQFF. V is TRBV7-7 and J is TRBJ2-1, with TRBD2 as a possible D gene (5 bases). Germline loops: CDR1 SSHAT, CDR2 FNYEAQ (reference sequence). Trimming removed 1 base at V and 3 bases at J, with 10 bases between. CDR3 length: 15 residues.

This chain links TRBV12-3 or TRBV12-4 with TRBJ1-1; 9 nucleotides align to TRBD1. There are 13 residues in the CDR3. V trimming: 8 bases; J trimming: 5 bases; junction bases outside the gene matches: 6. CDR3: CASASDRGTEAFF. The CDR3 region has the DNA TGTGCCAGCGCGTCGGACAGGGGAACTGAAGCTTTCTTT.

Written as DNA, the CDR3 is TGTGCCTGGAGTCTGGATTTCGGGCAAGGCTACACCTTC. Its translation: CAWSLDFGQGYTF. The chain employs TRBV30 and TRBJ1-2; D call uncertain. The CDR3 sequence is 13 residues long. Germline V CDR1 and CDR2: GTSNPN, SVGIG (reference sequence). Between the trimmed V and J ends, which lost 2 bases and 8 bases, there was a span of 15 bases.

The chain is built from TRBV4-2 and TRBJ2-3, with 7 bases lining up with TRBD1. The CDR3 has 21 amino acids. V dropped 4 bases and J dropped 2; count of bases not matched to a gene: 24. Germline loops: CDR1 LGHNA, CDR2 YNFKEQ. CDR3 coding DNA: TGTGCCAGCAGCCCCGGGCTCCTCAGGGGGTTTCAACTTGGGTCCACAGATACGCAGTATTTT. This codes for CASSPGLLRGFQLGSTDTQYF.

This clonotype has more than one count but fewer than ten. V gene TRBV29-1 combines with J gene TRBJ1-2; 11 bases agree with TRBD1. Unmatched junction bases numbered 5, after V lost 4 bases and J lost 4 bases. This CDR3 region has 14 residues. The germline V gene encodes CDR1 SQVTM and CDR2 ANQGSEA. The CDR3 region has the DNA TGCAGCGTTGCAGGACAGGGGGCAATCTATGGCTACACCTTC. Its translation: CSVAGQGAIYGYTF.

The chain couples TRBV5-1 to TRBJ2-3; D is unresolved. Germline V gene sequence: CDR1 SGHRS, CDR2 YFSETQ. V was shortened by 0 bases and J by 1 base, with 12 bases between the two germline ends. This CDR3 contains 16 residues. The CDR3 coding sequence is TGCGCCAGCAGCTTGGCCCCGCTTGCGGGCACAGATACGCAGTATTTT. Protein sequence: CASSLAPLAGTDTQYF. Complete variable domain (other parts from reference TRBV5-1 and TRBJ2-3): KAGVTQTPRYLIKTRGQQVTLSCSPISGHRSVSWYQQTPGQGLQFLFEYFSETQRNKGNFPGRFSGRQFSNSRSEMNVSTLELGDSALYLCASSLAPLAGTDTQYFGPGTRLTVL.

This rearrangement joins TRBV2 to TRBJ2-5, with TRBD2 identical over 12 bases. CDR1 and CDR2 (germline): SNHLY, FYNNEI. V shed 10 bases and J 5 bases; nucleotides not matched to a gene: 14. The CDR3 extends over 16 amino acids. As DNA, the CDR3 is TGTGCCACTAAAAAGACTAGCGGGAGTTCAGTGGAGACCCAGTACTTC. Its protein product is CATKKTSGSSVETQYF. The variable domain in full, with the rest retrieved from reference TRBV2 and TRBJ2-5, is EPEVTQTPSHQVTQMGQEVILRCVPISNHLYFYWYRQILGQKVEFLVSFYNNEISEKSEIFDDQFSVERPDGSNFTLKIRSTKLEDSAMYFCATKKTSGSSVETQYFGPGTRLLVL.

The chain carries TRBV12-3 or TRBV12-4 and TRBJ1-3, with D possibly matching TRBD1 (5 bases). The V and J ends lost 3 bases and 0 bases respectively, with 12 bases between them. CDR3 length equals 16 residues. The CDR3 DNA reads as TGTGCCAGCAGTTTTCGACAGTTCTACTCTGGAAACACCATATATTTT. It encodes CASSFRQFYSGNTIYF.

In this sample, this clonotype turned up a few times. The chain links TRBV27 to TRBJ2-3; maybe TRBD2 (6 bases). The CDR3 spans 22 residues. Germline V gene sequence: CDR1 MNHEY, CDR2 SMNVEV (reference sequence). The ends were cut back, 1 base at V and 0 bases at J, with 29 bases in the middle. CDR3 protein: CASSLLAPPRGRTLSSTDTQYF. The CDR3 DNA is TGTGCCAGCAGTTTATTGGCCCCGCCCCGTGGGAGGACCCTCTCTAGCACAGATACGCAGTATTTT.

This clonotype turned up a few times. This chain connects TRBV5-6 to TRBJ1-2; no firm D call. Trimming stripped 1 base from V and 4 bases from J, with 11 bases between. This CDR3 is built from 14 residues. Germline V lookup: CDR1 SGHDT, CDR2 YYEEEE. CDR3 amino acids: CASSLKERSYGYTF. Written as DNA, the CDR3 is TGTGCCAGCAGCTTGAAGGAGAGATCCTATGGCTACACCTTC.

This chain connects TRBV12-3 or TRBV12-4 to TRBJ2-4; D is uncertain. V lost 10 bases, J lost 5 bases, and 15 bases lay in between. This CDR3 spans 13 amino acids. The CDR3 sequence is CATRAATQNIQYF. The CDR3 nucleotides are TGTGCCACCCGGGCCGCTACCCAAAACATTCAGTACTTC.

The V and J genes are TRBV29-1 and TRBJ1-2; no clear D gene. The ends were cut back, 4 bases at V and 7 bases at J, with 19 bases in the middle. The CDR3 runs 14 residues. The germline V gene encodes CDR1 SQVTM and CDR2 ANQGSEA. CDR3 coding DNA: TGCAGCGTTGTTACCGGGAGCACAATTTCTGGCTACACCTTC. It codes for CSVVTGSTISGYTF.

The CDR3 region is CASSFPLAGSDTQYF. The CDR3 DNA sequence: TGTGCCAGCAGCTTCCCACTAGCGGGGTCAGATACGCAGTATTTT. This rearrangement joins TRBV5-6 to TRBJ2-3; 10 bases agree with TRBD2. Germline V gives CDR1 SGHDT, CDR2 YYEEEE. Trimming at V came to 2 bases and at J to 4 bases, leaving 4 bases not matched to a gene. The CDR3 length is 15 residues.

This clonotype came up a few times. The rearrangement joins TRBV7-2 to TRBJ2-7; TRBD2 matches 8 bases. J was trimmed by 0 bases and V by 6 bases; bases with no gene match: 7. Germline lookup yields CDR1 SGHTA and CDR2 FQGNSA. This CDR3 comprises 15 residues. The CDR3 region has the DNA TGTGCCAGCAGATCTAGCGGGTGGGTCTCCTACGAGCAGTACTTC. Translation: CASRSSGWVSYEQYF.